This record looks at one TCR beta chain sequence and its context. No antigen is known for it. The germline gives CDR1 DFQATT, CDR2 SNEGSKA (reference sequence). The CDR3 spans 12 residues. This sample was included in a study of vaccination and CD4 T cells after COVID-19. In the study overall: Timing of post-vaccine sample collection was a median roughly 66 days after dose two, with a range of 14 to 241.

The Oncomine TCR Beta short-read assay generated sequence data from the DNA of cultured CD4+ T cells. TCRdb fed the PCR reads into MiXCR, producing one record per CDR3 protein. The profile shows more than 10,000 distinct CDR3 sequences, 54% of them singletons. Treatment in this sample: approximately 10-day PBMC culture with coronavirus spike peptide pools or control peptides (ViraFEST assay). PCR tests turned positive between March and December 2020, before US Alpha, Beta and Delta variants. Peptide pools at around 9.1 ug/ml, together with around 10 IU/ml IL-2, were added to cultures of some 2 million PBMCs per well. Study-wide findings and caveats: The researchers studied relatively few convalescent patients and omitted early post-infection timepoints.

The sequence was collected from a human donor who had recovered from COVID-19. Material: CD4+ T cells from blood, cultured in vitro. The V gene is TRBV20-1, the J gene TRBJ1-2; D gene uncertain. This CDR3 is CRGSSRSYGYTF. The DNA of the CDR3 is TGCAGGGGGTCATCTCGGAGCTATGGCTACACCTTC.